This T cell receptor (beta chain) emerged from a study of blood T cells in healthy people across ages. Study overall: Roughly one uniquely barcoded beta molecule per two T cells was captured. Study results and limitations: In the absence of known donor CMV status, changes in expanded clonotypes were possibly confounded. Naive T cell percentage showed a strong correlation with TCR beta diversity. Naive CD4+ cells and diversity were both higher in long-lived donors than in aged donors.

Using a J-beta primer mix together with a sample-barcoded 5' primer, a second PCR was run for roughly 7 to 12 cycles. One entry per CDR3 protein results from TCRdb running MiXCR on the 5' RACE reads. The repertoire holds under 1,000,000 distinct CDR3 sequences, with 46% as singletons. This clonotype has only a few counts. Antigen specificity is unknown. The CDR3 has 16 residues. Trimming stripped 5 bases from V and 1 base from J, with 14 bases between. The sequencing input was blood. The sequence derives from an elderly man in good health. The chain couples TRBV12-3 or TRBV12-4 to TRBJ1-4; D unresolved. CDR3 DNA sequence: TGTGCCAGCAGTCTCAGGAGGGAACTAACTAATGAAAAACTGTTTTTT. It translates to CASSLRRELTNEKLFF.